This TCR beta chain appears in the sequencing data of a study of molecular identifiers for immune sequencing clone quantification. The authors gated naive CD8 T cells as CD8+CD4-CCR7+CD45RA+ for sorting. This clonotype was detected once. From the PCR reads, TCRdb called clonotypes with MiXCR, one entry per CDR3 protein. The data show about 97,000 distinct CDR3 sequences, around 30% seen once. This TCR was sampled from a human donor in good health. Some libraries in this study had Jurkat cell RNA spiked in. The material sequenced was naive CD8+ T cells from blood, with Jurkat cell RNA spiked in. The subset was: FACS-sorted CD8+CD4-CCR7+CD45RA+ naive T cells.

CDR3 bases: TGCAGTGCTAGTCTCTATTGGACGGGGGGTCACAATCAGCCCCAGCATTTT. Residues: CSASLYWTGGHNQPQHF. The genes are TRBV20-1 and TRBJ1-5; weak D call: TRBD1 (5 bases). The CDR3 is 17 residues long. V was cut by 3 bases and J by 3 bases, with 21 bases left in between. The V gene's germline CDR1 is DFQATT and CDR2 SNEGSKA (reference sequence).